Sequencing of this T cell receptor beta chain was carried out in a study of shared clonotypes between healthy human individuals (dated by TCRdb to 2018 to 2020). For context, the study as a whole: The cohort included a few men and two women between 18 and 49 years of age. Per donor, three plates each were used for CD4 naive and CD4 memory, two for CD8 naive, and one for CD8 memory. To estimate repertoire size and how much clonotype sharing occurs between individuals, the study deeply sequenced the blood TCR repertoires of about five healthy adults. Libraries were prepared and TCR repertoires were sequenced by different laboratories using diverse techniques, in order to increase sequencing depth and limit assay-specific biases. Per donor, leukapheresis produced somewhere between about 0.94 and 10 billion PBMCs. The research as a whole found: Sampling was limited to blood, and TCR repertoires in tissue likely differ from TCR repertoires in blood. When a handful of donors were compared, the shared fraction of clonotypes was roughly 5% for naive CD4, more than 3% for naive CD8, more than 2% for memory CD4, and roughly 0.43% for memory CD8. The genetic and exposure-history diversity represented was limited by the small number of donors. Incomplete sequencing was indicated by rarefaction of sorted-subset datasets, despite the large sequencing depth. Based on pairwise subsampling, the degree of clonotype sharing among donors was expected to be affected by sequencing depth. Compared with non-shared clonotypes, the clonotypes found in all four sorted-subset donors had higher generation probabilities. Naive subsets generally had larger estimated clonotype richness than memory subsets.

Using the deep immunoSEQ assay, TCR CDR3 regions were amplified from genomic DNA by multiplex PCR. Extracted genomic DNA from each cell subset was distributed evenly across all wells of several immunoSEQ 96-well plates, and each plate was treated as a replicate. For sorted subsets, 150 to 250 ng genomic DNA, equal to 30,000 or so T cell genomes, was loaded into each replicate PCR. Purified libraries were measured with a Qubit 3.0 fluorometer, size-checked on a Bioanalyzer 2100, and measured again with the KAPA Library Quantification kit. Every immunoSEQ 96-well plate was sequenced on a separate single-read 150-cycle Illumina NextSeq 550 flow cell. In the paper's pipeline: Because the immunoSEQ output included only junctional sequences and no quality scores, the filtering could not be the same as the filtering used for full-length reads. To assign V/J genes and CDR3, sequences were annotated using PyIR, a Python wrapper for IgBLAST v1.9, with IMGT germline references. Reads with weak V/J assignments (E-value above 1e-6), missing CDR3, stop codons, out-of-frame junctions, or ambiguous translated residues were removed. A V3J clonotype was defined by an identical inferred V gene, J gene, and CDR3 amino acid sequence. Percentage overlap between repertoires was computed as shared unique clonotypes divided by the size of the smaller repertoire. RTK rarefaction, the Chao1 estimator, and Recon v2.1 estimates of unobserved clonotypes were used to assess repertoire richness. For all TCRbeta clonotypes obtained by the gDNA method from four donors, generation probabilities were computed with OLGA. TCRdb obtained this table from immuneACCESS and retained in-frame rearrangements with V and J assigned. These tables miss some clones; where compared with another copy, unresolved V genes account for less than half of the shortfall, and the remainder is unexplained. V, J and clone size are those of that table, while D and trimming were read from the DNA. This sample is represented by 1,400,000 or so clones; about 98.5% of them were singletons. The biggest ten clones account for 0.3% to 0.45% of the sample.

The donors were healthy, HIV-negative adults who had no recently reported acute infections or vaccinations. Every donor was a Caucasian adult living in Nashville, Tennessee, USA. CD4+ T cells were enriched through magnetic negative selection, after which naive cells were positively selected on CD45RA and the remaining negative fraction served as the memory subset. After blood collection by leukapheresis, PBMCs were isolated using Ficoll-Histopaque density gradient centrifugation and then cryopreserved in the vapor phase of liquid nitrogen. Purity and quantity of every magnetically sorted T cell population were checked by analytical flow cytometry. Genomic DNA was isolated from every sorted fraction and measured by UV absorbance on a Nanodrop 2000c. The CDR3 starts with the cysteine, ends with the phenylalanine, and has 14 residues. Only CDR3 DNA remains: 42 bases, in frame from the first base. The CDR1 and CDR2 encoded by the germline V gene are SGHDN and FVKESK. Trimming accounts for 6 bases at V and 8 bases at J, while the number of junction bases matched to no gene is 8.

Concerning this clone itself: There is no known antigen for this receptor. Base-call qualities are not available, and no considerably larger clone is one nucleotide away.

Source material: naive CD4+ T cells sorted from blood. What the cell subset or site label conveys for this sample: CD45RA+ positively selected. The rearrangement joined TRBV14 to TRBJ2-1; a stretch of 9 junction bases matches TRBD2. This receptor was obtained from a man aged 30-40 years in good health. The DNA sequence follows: TGTGCCAGCAGGACAGCGGGAGGCACCCATGAGCAGTTCTTC. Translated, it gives CASRTAGGTHEQFF.